The rows below give T cell receptor beta chains drawn from one sample of a study. TCRdb processed the 5' RACE reads anew with MiXCR; each CDR3 protein has one entry. The table lists more than 55,000 distinct CDR3 sequences, under 25% of them singletons. The sequencing sample was made of tumor-infiltrating Tregs sorted from the breast tumor. The receptors shown here come from a female donor with breast cancer. CDR3s include the opening cysteine and the closing phenylalanine or tryptophan. The order of the fields is clone size, J gene, D gene, V gene, CDR3 protein, CDR3 DNA. D genes are given only for firm matches. For some rows the clone size is stated as once, few or many, or as a class when expanded; others skip it.

clone size: few
J gene: TRBJ2-2
D gene: TRBD1
V gene: TRBV6-2/TRBV6-3
CDR3 protein: CASSPAITGATGELFF
CDR3 DNA: TGTGCCAGCAGCCCCGCCATCACAGGGGCCACCGGGGAGCTGTTTTTT

clone size: many
J gene: TRBJ2-1
D gene: TRBD2
V gene: TRBV12-3/TRBV12-4
CDR3 protein: CASTAGGHVKLGNEQFF
CDR3 DNA: TGTGCCAGCACAGCGGGAGGGCACGTGAAGTTGGGCAATGAGCAGTTCTTC

clone size: many
J gene: TRBJ2-6
D gene: -
V gene: TRBV15
CDR3 protein: CATSRDKTGANVLTF
CDR3 DNA: TGTGCCACCAGCAGAGATAAAACTGGGGCCAACGTCCTGACTTTC

clone size: -
J gene: TRBJ2-3
D gene: -
V gene: TRBV12-3/TRBV12-4
CDR3 protein: CASSRDHETQYF
CDR3 DNA: TGTGCCAGCAGTCGGGACCATGAGACGCAGTATTTT

clone size: many
J gene: TRBJ1-5
D gene: TRBD1
V gene: TRBV25-1
CDR3 protein: CASSQTGGKPQHF
CDR3 DNA: TGTGCCAGCAGTCAGACAGGGGGCAAACCCCAGCATTTT

clone size: -
J gene: TRBJ2-5
D gene: -
V gene: TRBV11-2
CDR3 protein: CASSLTKRTSQETQYF
CDR3 DNA: TGTGCCAGCAGCTTAACCAAGAGGACATCTCAAGAGACCCAGTACTTC

clone size: many
J gene: TRBJ2-7
D gene: -
V gene: TRBV20-1
CDR3 protein: CSASRETPSSYEQYF
CDR3 DNA: TGCAGTGCTAGCCGTGAGACCCCGAGCTCCTACGAGCAGTACTTC

clone size: few
J gene: TRBJ2-2
D gene: -
V gene: TRBV12-3/TRBV12-4
CDR3 protein: CASSLGTPNTGELFF
CDR3 DNA: TGTGCCAGCAGTTTAGGGACACCGAACACCGGGGAGCTGTTTTTT

clone size: few
J gene: TRBJ2-4
D gene: -
V gene: TRBV18
CDR3 protein: CASSPVQLAKNIQYF
CDR3 DNA: TGTGCCAGCTCACCAGTACAGCTAGCCAAAAACATTCAGTACTTC

clone size: -
J gene: TRBJ2-5
D gene: -
V gene: TRBV5-5
CDR3 protein: CASSETVPKETQYF
CDR3 DNA: TGTGCCAGCAGCGAGACAGTGCCGAAAGAGACCCAGTACTTC

clone size: -
J gene: TRBJ1-5
D gene: -
V gene: TRBV20-1
CDR3 protein: CSAMLGHPPQPQHF
CDR3 DNA: TGCAGTGCTATGCTGGGGCACCCACCTCAGCCCCAGCATTTT

clone size: -
J gene: TRBJ1-4
D gene: -
V gene: TRBV12-3/TRBV12-4
CDR3 protein: CASRKNQATEKLFF
CDR3 DNA: TGTGCCAGCAGGAAGAACCAAGCTACTGAAAAACTGTTTTTT

clone size: many
J gene: TRBJ1-6
D gene: -
V gene: TRBV12-3/TRBV12-4
CDR3 protein: CASSFQGSDSPLHF
CDR3 DNA: TGTGCCAGCAGTTTCCAGGGATCCGATTCACCCCTCCACTTT

clone size: -
J gene: TRBJ1-1
D gene: TRBD1
V gene: TRBV6-1
CDR3 protein: CVSTQTGTGAAEAFF
CDR3 DNA: TGTGTCAGCACCCAGACAGGGACCGGGGCTGCTGAAGCTTTCTTT

clone size: -
J gene: TRBJ1-2
D gene: TRBD1
V gene: TRBV9
CDR3 protein: CASSVGQGYGYTF
CDR3 DNA: TGTGCCAGCAGCGTAGGACAGGGCTATGGCTACACCTTC

clone size: -
J gene: TRBJ2-5
D gene: TRBD2
V gene: TRBV20-1
CDR3 protein: CSARKLAEWYQETQYF
CDR3 DNA: TGCAGTGCTAGGAAACTAGCGGAATGGTACCAAGAGACCCAGTACTTC

clone size: -
J gene: TRBJ2-3
D gene: -
V gene: TRBV2
CDR3 protein: CASSELAMAIDTQYF
CDR3 DNA: TGTGCCAGCAGTGAACTAGCGATGGCAATAGATACGCAGTATTTT

clone size: -
J gene: TRBJ2-3
D gene: -
V gene: TRBV5-1
CDR3 protein: CASSSPGTLTQYF
CDR3 DNA: TGCGCCAGCAGCTCCCCCGGGACCCTCACGCAGTATTTT

clone size: -
J gene: TRBJ2-3
D gene: -
V gene: TRBV29-1
CDR3 protein: CSVGGAARTDTQYF
CDR3 DNA: TGCAGCGTTGGAGGAGCGGCCCGCACAGATACGCAGTATTTT

clone size: many
J gene: TRBJ2-1
D gene: -
V gene: TRBV4-1
CDR3 protein: CASSQVRLAIYNEQFF
CDR3 DNA: TGCGCCAGCAGCCAAGTACGGCTAGCGATTTACAATGAGCAGTTCTTC

clone size: few
J gene: TRBJ2-1
D gene: TRBD2
V gene: TRBV7-9
CDR3 protein: CASSPGTGGRDSYNEQFF
CDR3 DNA: TGTGCCAGCAGCCCCGGGACGGGCGGGAGAGACTCCTACAATGAGCAGTTCTTC

clone size: -
J gene: TRBJ2-2
D gene: -
V gene: TRBV4-2
CDR3 protein: CASSPTLSTNTGELFF
CDR3 DNA: TGTGCCAGCAGCCCCACCCTTAGTACGAACACCGGGGAGCTGTTTTTT

clone size: many
J gene: TRBJ1-1
D gene: TRBD1
V gene: TRBV7-2
CDR3 protein: CASSLGARRGQSNTEAFF
CDR3 DNA: TGTGCCAGCAGCCTCGGGGCGCGGAGGGGACAGTCGAACACTGAAGCTTTCTTT

clone size: few
J gene: TRBJ1-1
D gene: -
V gene: TRBV28
CDR3 protein: CASSFRVVDAEAFF
CDR3 DNA: TGTGCCAGCAGTTTCAGAGTGGTGGACGCTGAAGCTTTCTTT

clone size: once
J gene: TRBJ2-1
D gene: TRBD2
V gene: TRBV24-1
CDR3 protein: CATSLGLALSSYNEQFF
CDR3 DNA: TGTGCCACTTCACTGGGACTAGCATTGAGCTCCTACAATGAGCAGTTCTTC

clone size: once
J gene: TRBJ2-7
D gene: -
V gene: TRBV11-3
CDR3 protein: CASSLDSPEQYF
CDR3 DNA: TGTGCCAGCAGCTTAGACTCTCCCGAGCAGTACTTC

clone size: many
J gene: TRBJ1-2
D gene: TRBD1
V gene: TRBV4-1
CDR3 protein: CASSQADRAGGYTF
CDR3 DNA: TGCGCCAGCAGCCAAGCTGACAGGGCCGGTGGCTACACCTTC